The 28 T cell receptor beta chains reported below all come from one sample, sequenced in a study of T cell repertoires in cytomegalovirus infection. Their specific antigens are unknown. TCRdb reprocessed the reads with MiXCR, giving one entry per CDR3 protein. Altogether approximately 390,000 distinct CDR3 sequences are present, about 35% being singletons, with the ten largest covering approximately 13%. The source was cultured PBMCs, collected from culture after CMV antigen stimulation. The source is a human donor in good health (CMV status not recorded). Some clones in this sample may be carry-over from other donors' samples.

In its sample, this clonotype was seen a few times. V and J are TRBV7-2 and TRBJ2-1; a weak D match, TRBD2 (6 bases). V was clipped by 2 bases and J by 0 bases, with 14 bases between them. Germline V CDR1 and CDR2: SGHTA, FQGNSA. CDR3 length: 17 residues. As DNA, the CDR3 is TGTGCCAGCAGCTTAAAATTAGCGGTTAGCTCCTACAATGAGCAGTTCTTC. This gives the protein CASSLKLAVSSYNEQFF.

The sample holds a few counts of this clonotype. CDR3 protein: CASSPGGAGETQYF. The CDR3 coding sequence is TGTGCCAGCAGTCCAGGGGGCGCCGGGGAGACCCAGTACTTC. V is TRBV12-3 or TRBV12-4 and J is TRBJ2-5; 8 bases fit TRBD1. V trimming: 5 bases; J trimming: 5 bases; junction bases outside the gene matches: 7. The CDR3 spans 14 residues.

This clonotype was detected only a few times. The chain employs TRBV7-3 and TRBJ2-3; D is unresolved. From germline, CDR1 is SGHTA and CDR2 FQGTGA. The CDR3 is made up of 15 amino acids. The ends were cut back, 0 bases at V and 2 bases at J, with 9 bases in the middle. The CDR3 sequence: CASSLTGTFTDTQYF. DNA of the CDR3: TGTGCCAGCAGCTTAACGGGTACCTTCACAGATACGCAGTATTTT. The full variable domain, in which reference TRBV7-3 and TRBJ2-3 provide the parts outside the CDR3, is GAGVSQTPSNKVTEKGKYVELRCDPISGHTALYWYRQSLGQGPEFLIYFQGTGAADDSGLPNDRFFAVRPEGSVSTLKIQRTERGDSAVYLCASSLTGTFTDTQYFGPGTRLTVL.

There are many counts of this clonotype. This sequence joins TRBV7-2 and TRBJ2-7; 11 positions agree with TRBD2. This CDR3 comprises 20 residues. Germline V gives CDR1 SGHTA, CDR2 FQGNSA. V lost 3 bases, J lost 0 bases, and 16 bases stayed unmatched. Here the CDR3 reads CASSLISGRVHRAASYEQYF. CDR3 nucleotide sequence: TGTGCCAGCAGCTTGATTAGCGGGAGGGTGCACCGGGCGGCCTCCTACGAGCAGTACTTC.

This clonotype came up a few times. This chain links TRBV6-2 or TRBV6-3 with TRBJ2-1; D is unclear. CDR1 MNHEY and CDR2 SVGEGT come from the germline V gene. This CDR3 region has 13 residues. Deletions cut 1 base from V and 10 bases from J, with 11 bases between. CDR3 coding DNA: TGTGCCAGCAGTTACTTTAGTTCCTTGGAGCAGTTCTTC. Translating it yields CASSYFSSLEQFF.

This clonotype was counted many times. The rearrangement uses TRBV7-8 and TRBJ2-1; the match to TRBD2 covers 7 bases. In germline, CDR1 is SGHVS, CDR2 FQNEAQ. The CDR3 length is 12 residues. V was pared by 6 bases and J by 15 bases, with 11 bases of the junction left unmatched. This CDR3 reads CASSPIREAGFF. Written as DNA, the CDR3 is TGTGCCAGCAGTCCTATCCGGGAGGCCGGGTTCTTC.

This clonotype turned up a few times. The chain couples TRBV5-4 to TRBJ1-1; no firm D call. CDR1 and CDR2 (germline): SGHNT, YYREEE (reference sequence). The germline V and J ends were trimmed by 0 bases and 0 bases, with 6 bases remaining between them. The CDR3 consists of 14 residues. The CDR3 spells CASSLARVNTEAFF. The DNA of the CDR3 is TGTGCCAGCAGCTTGGCGCGGGTGAACACTGAAGCTTTCTTT.

This clonotype was counted only a few times. This could be a read error, since a much larger clone is one nucleotide away. This chain uses TRBV7-9 with TRBJ2-5, with D hard to call. Looked up from germline, CDR1 is SEHNR and CDR2 is FQNEAQ (reference sequence). The CDR3 length is 11 residues. V gave up 5 bases and J gave up 5 bases, with 6 bases separating them. CDR3 protein: CASSILETQYF. The CDR3 DNA is TGTGCCAGCAGCATATTGGAGACCCAGTACTTC.

This clonotype has just a few counts. The chain links TRBV12-3 or TRBV12-4 to TRBJ1-5; weak D call: TRBD1 (5 bases). Trimming pared 3 bases from V and 2 bases from J, leaving 8 bases between. CDR3 length equals 14 residues. The CDR3 spells CASSFLGGNQPQHF. The CDR3 region has the DNA TGTGCCAGCAGTTTCTTAGGGGGCAATCAGCCCCAGCATTTT.

The genes are TRBV19 and TRBJ1-2; no clear D gene. Germline V gene data show CDR1 as LNHDA and CDR2 as SQIVND (reference sequence). The V gene lost 5 bases and the J gene lost 1 base, with 8 bases spanning the gap. The CDR3 contains 13 residues. The DNA of the CDR3 is TGTGCCAGTAGTTTTGGGTATAACTATGGCTACACCTTC. Its translation is CASSFGYNYGYTF.

The rearrangement uses TRBV6-5 and TRBJ1-1; D possibly corresponds to TRBD1 (5 bases). The CDR3 length is 13 residues. The V gene lost 10 bases and the J gene lost 3 bases, with 15 bases spanning the gap. Germline V gives CDR1 MNHEY, CDR2 SVGAGI. The CDR3 here is CATERGEDTEAFF. CDR3 bases: TGTGCCACCGAGCGGGGGGAAGACACTGAAGCTTTCTTT.

The CDR3 spells CASSYGDRDIGLGLEETQYF. As DNA, the CDR3 is TGTGCCAGCAGTTACGGTGATCGGGACATAGGACTGGGTCTAGAAGAGACCCAGTACTTC. The V and J genes are TRBV6-2 or TRBV6-3 and TRBJ2-5, with D possibly matching TRBD1 (6 bases). Per the germline V gene, CDR1 is MNHEY and CDR2 is SVGEGT. The CDR3 contains 20 residues. Trimming took 2 bases from V and 3 from J, leaving 28 bases between them.

The V and J genes are TRBV11-3 and TRBJ2-3; D might be TRBD2 (5 bases). CDR3 size: 13 residues. The germline CDR1 and CDR2 sequences are SGHNT and YENEEA. V lost 5 bases, J lost 4 bases, and 10 bases lay in between. The CDR3 loop is CASSQSGADTQYF. CDR3 in DNA: TGTGCCAGCAGCCAATCCGGGGCAGATACGCAGTATTTT. Filled out from reference TRBV11-3 and TRBJ2-3, the complete variable domain reads EAGVVQSPRYKIIEKKQPVAFWCNPISGHNTLYWYLQNLGQGPELLIRYENEEAVDDSQLPKDRFSAERLKGVDSTLKIQPAELGDSAVYLCASSQSGADTQYFGPGTRLTVL.

This clonotype was picked up a small number of times. The V and J genes are TRBV7-2 and TRBJ2-5, with 7 nucleotides matching TRBD2. The CDR3 runs 16 residues. The trim removed 3 bases at V and 4 bases at J, leaving 11 bases unmatched. CDR1 SGHTA and CDR2 FQGNSA come from the germline V gene. The CDR3 protein is CASSLSPGEGRETQYF. The CDR3 DNA is TGTGCCAGCAGCTTGTCTCCGGGGGAGGGACGAGAGACCCAGTACTTC.

This clonotype was counted between two and nine times. V is TRBV6-1 and J is TRBJ2-2; D possibly corresponds to TRBD1 (6 bases). V was shortened by 2 bases and J by 3 bases, with 13 bases between the two germline ends. Looked up from germline, CDR1 is MNHNS and CDR2 is SASEGT. This CDR3 has 16 residues. CDR3 loop: CASSEPQGFDTGELFF. CDR3 sequence (DNA): TGTGCCAGCAGTGAACCACAGGGATTTGACACCGGGGAGCTGTTTTTT.

This clonotype has more than one count but fewer than ten. The CDR3 reads CASSRGLAGGLEQFF. CDR3 bases: TGTGCCAGTAGTCGAGGACTAGCGGGAGGGCTTGAGCAGTTCTTC. The chain links TRBV19 to TRBJ2-1, with 15 bases identical to TRBD2. Germline-derived CDR1 and CDR2 are LNHDA and SQIVND (reference sequence). J lost 9 bases, V lost 5 bases, and 5 bases had no gene match. CDR3 size: 15 residues.

This clonotype was counted at least ten times. The chain links TRBV7-2 to TRBJ2-7; 12 bases are shared with TRBD2. The V gene end was trimmed by 3 bases and the J gene end by 2 bases; junction bases not matched to a gene: 5. The V gene's germline CDR1 is SGHTA and CDR2 FQGNSA. The CDR3 has 16 residues. CDR3 DNA sequence: TGTGCCAGCAGCTTCTCTAGCGGGAGGGGGCCCTACGAGCAGTACTTC. Translation: CASSFSSGRGPYEQYF.

The V gene is TRBV2, the J gene TRBJ2-3; D unclear. This CDR3 is 13 amino acids long. The germline V and J ends were trimmed by 7 bases and 7 bases, with 15 bases remaining between them. Germline loops: CDR1 SNHLY, CDR2 FYNNEI. The CDR3 sequence is CASNLDAGNTQYF. The CDR3 nucleotides are TGTGCCAGCAACCTAGACGCAGGAAATACGCAGTATTTT.

This clonotype was detected ten times or more. The chain uses TRBV7-2 and TRBJ2-3; 7 positions match TRBD2. V lost 3 bases and J lost 9; bases outside the gene matches: 9. The CDR3 spans 14 residues. Germline V gene lookup returns CDR1 SGHTA and CDR2 FQGNSA. CDR3 nucleotides: TGTGCCAGCAGCTTCAGAGGGAGGGCCGAAACGCAGTATTTT. Its translation is CASSFRGRAETQYF.

The CDR3: CASSERYPDSYNSPLHF. The DNA of the CDR3 is TGTGCCAGCAGTGAACGCTACCCTGACTCCTATAATTCACCCCTCCACTTT. The chain joins TRBV2 to TRBJ1-6; no definite D call. The CDR3 is made up of 17 amino acids. With 2 bases removed from V and 0 bases from J, the gap between germline ends came to 11 bases. Germline CDR1 is SNHLY and CDR2 is FYNNEI.

This clonotype was detected only a few times. V gene TRBV7-9 combines with J gene TRBJ2-3, with 8 bases matching TRBD1. Germline assignment: CDR1 SEHNR and CDR2 FQNEAQ (reference sequence). This CDR3 is built from 15 residues. V trimming: 3 bases; J trimming: 5 bases; junction bases outside the gene matches: 7. The CDR3 sequence is CASSFDRGRVDTQYF. The DNA for the CDR3 is TGTGCCAGCAGCTTCGACAGGGGTCGGGTAGATACGCAGTATTTT.

The chain links TRBV5-1 to TRBJ2-3; D gene ambiguous. The CDR3 loop spans 13 amino acids. The V end lost 0 bases, the J end lost 6 bases, and 8 bases lay between the germline ends. Germline V CDR1 and CDR2: SGHRS, YFSETQ. DNA for the CDR3: TGCGCCAGCAGCTTGGAACCGGCGGATACGCAGTATTTT. Amino acids: CASSLEPADTQYF.

This clonotype was counted many times. The rearrangement uses TRBV7-2 and TRBJ2-2; D possibly corresponds to TRBD2 (6 bases). The CDR3 is 15 amino acids. V lost 7 bases to trimming and J lost 6 bases, with 18 bases between them. CDR1 is SGHTA and CDR2 is FQGNSA in the germline V gene. In DNA, the CDR3 is TGTGCCAGCACCGCGGGGCGGGCCTACCCCGGGGAGCTGTTTTTT. Protein product: CASTAGRAYPGELFF.

This chain connects TRBV6-6 to TRBJ2-2; D not certain. The CDR3 length is 14 residues. CDR1 and CDR2 from the germline V gene are MNHNY and SVGAGI (reference sequence). Trimming shortened V by 0 bases and J by 6 bases, and 8 bases separated the two germline ends. CDR3 sequence reads: CASSYSLGSGELFF. CDR3 coding DNA: TGTGCCAGCAGTTACTCGTTGGGATCCGGGGAGCTGTTTTTT.

DNA of the CDR3: TGTGCCAGCAGCTTAGCCCCAGTTCGGACTGAAGCTTTCTTT. Protein: CASSLAPVRTEAFF. The rearrangement uses TRBV7-8 and TRBJ1-1; D is ambiguous. Germline CDR1 SGHVS, CDR2 FQNEAQ. V lost 0 bases and J lost 5, with 10 bases in between. The CDR3 has 14 residues.

This clonotype was detected only a few times. V usage is TRBV4-1 and J usage is TRBJ1-1; D remains ambiguous. Looked up from germline, CDR1 is MGHRA and CDR2 is YSYEKL. This CDR3 spans 13 amino acids. Trimming took off 4 bases at V and 5 bases at J, with 11 bases between the two ends. The CDR3 spells CASSLPWGTEAFF. The CDR3 bases are TGCGCCAGCAGCCTACCTTGGGGAACTGAAGCTTTCTTT.

In this sample, this clonotype turned up once. The chain uses TRBV28 and TRBJ1-5; D is possibly TRBD1 (5 bases). The V end was cut by 3 bases, the J end by 2 bases, with 11 bases between. The CDR3 contains 15 residues. The germline V gene encodes CDR1 MDHEN and CDR2 SYDVKM. The CDR3 region is CASSFLGVGNQPQHF. The CDR3 region has the DNA TGTGCCAGCAGTTTTTTGGGGGTTGGCAATCAGCCCCAGCATTTT.

This clonotype has only a few counts. CDR3 bases: TGTGCCAGCAGTTACAGGGCAGCTATGAACACTGAAGCTTTCTTT. Protein sequence: CASSYRAAMNTEAFF. The chain has TRBV6-2 or TRBV6-3 and TRBJ1-1, with D uncertain. The germline V gene encodes CDR1 MNHEY and CDR2 SVGEGT. CDR3 length: 15 residues. V was cut by 2 bases and J by 0 bases, with 10 bases left in between.